The subject of this entry is one T cell receptor beta chain. The target antigen is unknown. Donors had recovered from mild-to-severe COVID-19. The memory T cells were sequenced right after ex vivo isolation, without culture. Profiled with immunoSEQ multiplex PCR; TCRdb holds only in-frame clones, not every one. This table holds tens of thousands of clones, roughly 85% found once. These data come from a study of CD4 T cell repertoires in COVID-19. Germline values: CDR1 SGHDT, CDR2 YYEEEE. The CDR3 extends over 15 amino acids. The V segment lost 4 bases and the J segment 9 bases; nucleotides outside the gene matches: 7. General study findings and limits: Some SARS-CoV-2 clonotypes, between roughly 6 and 25%, recurred in SARS-CoV and/or HKU1 cultures. Sharing of several most expanded SARS-CoV-2-reactive clonotypes across memory subsets suggested intraclonal diversification.

V is TRBV5-6 and J is TRBJ1-6, with TRBD1 matching over 10 bases. This clonotype was sampled from a human donor who had COVID-19. The sequencing used CD4+ T cells from peripheral blood, collected after recovery from COVID-19. The CDR3 here is CASSPSGTGVSPLHF. In nucleotides, the CDR3 is TGTGCCAGCAGCCCATCCGGGACAGGGGTTTCACCCCTCCACTTT.